This TCR beta chain is from a study of blood T cells in healthy people across ages. CDR3 length equals 15 residues. With 1 base removed from V and 5 bases from J, the gap between germline ends came to 12 bases. This clonotype was counted only a few times. Antigen unknown. Findings and limits, study-wide: A roughly linear fall in TCR beta diversity per million T cells was seen with increasing age. The study regarded diversity estimates from one million T cells as underestimates.

Alongside a J-beta primer mix, a sample-barcoded 5' primer served in a second PCR lasting roughly 6 to 12 cycles. Every sample gave at least 3 million paired-end reads containing CDR3. TCRdb passed the 5' RACE reads through MiXCR, listing each CDR3 protein once. The data show some 1.4 million distinct CDR3 sequences, approximately 42% seen once. The chain combines TRBV12-3 or TRBV12-4 with TRBJ1-5; the D gene is possibly TRBD1 (6 bases). This clonotype originated in a woman aged 18-35 years in good health. Source material: blood. CDR3 in DNA: TGTGCCAGCAGTTTAGTTGAGGGGGGTCATCAGCCCCAGCATTTT. Encoded protein: CASSLVEGGHQPQHF.